One sample yielded the 6 T cell receptor beta chains listed below, sequenced in a study of T-cell reconstitution after alpha-beta-depleted transplantation in children. Using unique molecular identifiers, the investigators prepared the TCRbeta library. TCRdb analysed the PCR reads with MiXCR anew, one entry per CDR3 protein. The sample shows 500,000 to 650,000 distinct CDR3 sequences, 9.5% to 12% of them seen only once. Material: PBMCs, mostly from graft donor cells, obtained 180 days after TCRalphabeta/CD19-depleted stem cell transplant. The receptor source for this set is a female patient aged 2-9 years who had a stem cell transplant for aplastic anemia, so the T cells may come from the graft donor.

The V call is TRBV4-1, the J call TRBJ1-5; D possibly corresponds to TRBD1 (5 bases). The CDR3 runs 18 residues. The V end was cut by 4 bases, the J end by 0 bases, with 19 bases between. CDR1 is MGHRA and CDR2 is YSYEKL in the germline V gene. The CDR3 sequence is CASSLFPPQDYSNQPQHF. CDR3 nucleotide sequence: TGCGCCAGCAGCCTTTTCCCACCACAGGATTATAGCAATCAGCCCCAGCATTTT.

The table lists this clonotype with a few counts. J is TRBJ1-5 and V is TRBV20-1, with no clear D. Trimming took off 3 bases at V and 1 base at J, with 16 bases between the two ends. The CDR3 covers 16 residues. Germline CDR1 is DFQATT and CDR2 is SNEGSKA (reference sequence). CDR3 DNA sequence: TGCAGTGCTAGCCCTGCGGGCACTTGGAGCAATCAGCCCCAGCATTTT. Translation: CSASPAGTWSNQPQHF.

This clonotype has more than one count but fewer than ten. The CDR3 region is CASSSGAGTGELFF. The CDR3 DNA reads as TGTGCCAGCAGCTCAGGGGCAGGCACCGGGGAGCTGTTTTTT. J is TRBJ2-2 and V is TRBV12-3 or TRBV12-4; D may be TRBD1 (6 bases). CDR3 length: 14 amino acids. Trimming removed 6 bases at V and 4 bases at J, with 12 bases between.

Many counts were recorded for this clonotype. The genes are TRBV27 and TRBJ1-5; D may be TRBD1 (5 bases). CDR3 length: 16 amino acids. CDR1 is MNHEY, CDR2 SMNVEV, per germline (reference sequence). Deletions cut 5 bases from V and 6 bases from J, with 20 bases between. The CDR3 loop reads CASSLLWGGIGQPQHF. The CDR3 DNA is TGTGCCAGCAGTCTCCTTTGGGGGGGAATCGGTCAGCCCCAGCATTTT.

This sequence joins TRBV19 and TRBJ2-6, with unresolved D. Trimming took 2 bases from V and 2 from J, leaving 4 bases between them. The germline V gene has CDR1 LNHDA and CDR2 SQIVND (reference sequence). The CDR3 runs to 14 residues. The CDR3 DNA reads as TGTGCCAGTAGTATAAGGGCTGGGGCCAACGTCCTGACTTTC. Its translation: CASSIRAGANVLTF.

The rearrangement joins TRBV5-5 to TRBJ1-1; D is uncertain. Per the germline V gene, CDR1 is SGHKS and CDR2 is YYEKEE (reference sequence). The CDR3 has 15 amino acids. Trimming took off 4 bases at V and 4 bases at J, with 17 bases between the two ends. For the CDR3, the DNA is TGTGCCAGCAGCCCTCTCGAGCGGACGTTCACTGAAGCTTTCTTT. Residues: CASSPLERTFTEAFF. Full variable domain (rest looked up from reference TRBV5-5 and TRBJ1-1): DAGVTQSPTHLIKTRGQQVTLRCSPISGHKSVSWYQQVLGQGPQFIFQYYEKEERGRGNFPDRFSARQFPNYSSELNVNALLLGDSALYLCASSPLERTFTEAFFGQGTRLTVV.